This passage covers 5 T cell receptor beta chains from one sample sequenced in a study of blood T cell repertoires in COVID-19. The data were produced by immunoSEQ multiplex PCR, yet TCRdb's version contains in-frame clones alone and is incomplete. There are 60,000 to 90,000 clones in the sample; 80% occur only once, and about 5.8% lies in the top ten. Source material: peripheral blood. These receptors all stem from a man in his 60s with active or convalescent COVID-19.

The genes are TRBV7-9 and TRBJ2-7, with D possibly matching TRBD1 (6 bases). Germline V lookup: CDR1 SEHNR, CDR2 FQNEAQ (reference sequence). Trimming left V 5 bases short and J 3 bases short, with 17 bases between. The CDR3 spans 15 residues. The CDR3 is CASSHPGQRLYEQYF. In DNA, the CDR3 is TGTGCCAGCAGCCATCCAGGACAGCGCCTCTACGAGCAGTACTTC.

This clone was seen a few times. The V gene is TRBV2, the J gene TRBJ2-7, with D possibly TRBD1 on 5 matching bases. This CDR3 contains 13 residues. The germline gives CDR1 SNHLY, CDR2 FYNNEI. V was trimmed by 5 bases and J by 7 bases, leaving 15 bases between them. The CDR3 sequence is CASSTYQGREQYF. As DNA, the CDR3 is TGTGCCAGCAGTACTTACCAGGGAAGGGAGCAGTACTTC.

In the case of this clone: Other DNA sequences in the sample encode the same CDR3. The V gene is TRBV4-3, the J gene TRBJ1-2; the match to TRBD1 covers 9 bases. This CDR3 comprises 15 residues. With V trimmed by 0 bases and J by 5 bases, 4 bases remained unmatched. CDR1 and CDR2 from the germline V gene are LGHNA and YSLEER. The CDR3 DNA reads TGCGCCAGCAGCCAAGACCTGGGACAGGGTTATGGCTACACCTTC. Translated, it gives CASSQDLGQGYGYTF.

V gene TRBV7-8 combines with J gene TRBJ2-5; 15 bases agree with TRBD2. J gave up 2 bases and V 5 bases, and 12 bases lay outside the gene matches. The germline gives CDR1 SGHVS, CDR2 FQNEAQ. The CDR3 is made up of 19 amino acids. The CDR3 nucleotides read TGTGCCAGCAGCAGGGGACTAGCGGGGGGTCCTCTTCCTCAAGAGACCCAGTACTTC. It encodes CASSRGLAGGPLPQETQYF. Based on the CDR3 plus reference TRBV7-8 and TRBJ2-5, the full variable domain is GAGVSQSPRYKVAKRGQDVALRCDPISGHVSLFWYQQALGQGPEFLTYFQNEAQLDKSGLPSDRFFAERPEGSVSTLKIQRTQQEDSAVYLCASSRGLAGGPLPQETQYFGPGTRLLVL.

This clone was detected once. The chain has TRBV5-1 and TRBJ2-1; perhaps TRBD2 as D (6 bases). The V gene's germline CDR1 is SGHRS and CDR2 YFSETQ. V was cut by 4 bases and J by 0 bases, with 11 bases left in between. CDR3 length: 15 amino acids. The CDR3 DNA reads as TGCGCCAGCAGCGGGGCGGGAAGCTCCTACAATGAGCAGTTCTTC. Translated, it gives CASSGAGSSYNEQFF.